This T cell receptor beta chain was captured by sequencing in a study of control samples from healthy donors and cancer patients. This clone was detected only once. Libraries were prepared by immunoSEQ multiplex PCR; TCRdb keeps only in-frame clonotypes and omits some of them. The table lists around 250,000 clones, around 79% of them singletons. V dropped 4 bases and J dropped 6 bases, with 15 bases sitting between them. The CDR3 has 14 amino acids. Germline V gives CDR1 MNHEY, CDR2 SVGAGI. The chain links TRBV6-5 to TRBJ1-2; maybe TRBD1 (5 bases). The sample was PBMCs. The source is a woman aged 60-70 years with lung cancer. The CDR3, as DNA: TGTGCCAGCAGTTCTCCAGGGAAAAGGGATGGCTACACCTTC. Its translation is CASSSPGKRDGYTF.